A selection of T cell receptor beta chains follows, all from one sample in a study of technical replicates of blood from a few donors. Sequenced by immunoSEQ multiplex PCR; TCRdb stores in-frame clones only, minus some. The sample carries some 50,000 clones, about 95% recorded once. The specimen sequenced was T cells isolated from PBMCs. The source is a human donor in good health. Both conserved end residues are trimmed from each CDR3. The size of a clone is reported for some rows only, either as once, few or many, or as a class for expanded clones.

TRBJ1-5 TRBV28 . ASSPARGTGNQPQH
TRBJ2-5 TRBV6-5 . ASSYSTMIQETQY
TRBJ2-2 TRBV9 once ASSVAGGELF
TRBJ2-7 TRBV5-1 . ASSLGDRGPYEQY
TRBJ2-1 TRBV6-5 once ALGRANEQF
TRBJ2-5 TRBV7-9 . ASSPGTSGRGVETQY
TRBJ2-5 TRBV28 . ASSETLVARAIQETQY
TRBJ1-1 TRBV6-5 . ASGGNPNTEAF
TRBJ2-7 TRBV5-6 . ASSLVGLAGRSYEQY
TRBJ2-4 TRBV12-5 . ASGLTGSPKNIQY